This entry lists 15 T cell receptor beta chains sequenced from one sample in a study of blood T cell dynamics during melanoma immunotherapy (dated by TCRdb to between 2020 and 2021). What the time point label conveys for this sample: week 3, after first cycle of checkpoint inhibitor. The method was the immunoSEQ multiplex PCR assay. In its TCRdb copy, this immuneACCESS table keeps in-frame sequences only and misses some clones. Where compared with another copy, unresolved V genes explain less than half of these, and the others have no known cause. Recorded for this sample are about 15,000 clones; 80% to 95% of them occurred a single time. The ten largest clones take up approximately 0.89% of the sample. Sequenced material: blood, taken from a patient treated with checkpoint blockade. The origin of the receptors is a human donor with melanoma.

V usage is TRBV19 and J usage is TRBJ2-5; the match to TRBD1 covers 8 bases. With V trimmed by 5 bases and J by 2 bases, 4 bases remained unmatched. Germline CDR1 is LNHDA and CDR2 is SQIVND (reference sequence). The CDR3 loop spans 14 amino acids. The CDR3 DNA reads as TGTGCCAGTAGTTACAGGGGGAGGCAAGAGACCCAGTACTTC. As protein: CASSYRGRQETQYF.

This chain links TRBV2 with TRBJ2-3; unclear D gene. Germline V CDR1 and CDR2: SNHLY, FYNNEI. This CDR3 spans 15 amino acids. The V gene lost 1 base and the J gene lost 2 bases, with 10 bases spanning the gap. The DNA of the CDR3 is TGTGCCAGCAGTGAAGAAGGATTCCTCACAGATACGCAGTATTTT. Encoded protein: CASSEEGFLTDTQYF. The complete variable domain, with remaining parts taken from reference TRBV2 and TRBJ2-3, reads EPEVTQTPSHQVTQMGQEVILRCVPISNHLYFYWYRQILGQKVEFLVSFYNNEISEKSEIFDDQFSVERPDGSNFTLKIRSTKLEDSAMYFCASSEEGFLTDTQYFGPGTRLTVL.

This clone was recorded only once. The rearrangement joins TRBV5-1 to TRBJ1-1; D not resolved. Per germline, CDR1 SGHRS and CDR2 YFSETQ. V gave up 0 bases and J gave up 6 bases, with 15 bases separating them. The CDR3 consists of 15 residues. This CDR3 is CASSLEGNLRAEAFF. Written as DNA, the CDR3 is TGCGCCAGCAGCTTGGAGGGCAATCTAAGGGCTGAAGCTTTCTTT.

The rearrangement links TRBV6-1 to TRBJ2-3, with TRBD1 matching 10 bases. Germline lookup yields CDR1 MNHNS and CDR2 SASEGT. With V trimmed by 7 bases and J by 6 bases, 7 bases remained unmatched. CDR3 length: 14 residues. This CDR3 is CASKWDRGSDTQYF. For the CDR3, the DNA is TGTGCCAGCAAGTGGGACAGGGGTTCGGATACGCAGTATTTT.

The CDR3 here is CASSRGGTIETQYF. The CDR3 DNA is TGTGCCAGCTCCAGAGGCGGGACGATAGAGACCCAGTACTTC. The chain employs TRBV9 and TRBJ2-5; a weak D match, TRBD2 (6 bases). Trimming stripped 7 bases from V and 4 bases from J, with 17 bases between. Germline V CDR1 and CDR2: SGDLS, YYNGEE. The CDR3 is 14 amino acids. Looking up the rest from reference TRBV9 and TRBJ2-5 gives the full variable domain: DSGVTQTPKHLITATGQRVTLRCSPRSGDLSVYWYQQSLDQGLQFLIQYYNGEERAKGNILERFSAQQFPDLHSELNLSSLELGDSALYFCASSRGGTIETQYFGPGTRLLVL.

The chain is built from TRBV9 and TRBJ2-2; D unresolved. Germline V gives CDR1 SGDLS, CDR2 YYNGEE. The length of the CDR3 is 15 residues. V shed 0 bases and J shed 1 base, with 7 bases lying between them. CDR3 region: CASSVAVLNTGELFF. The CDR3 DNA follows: TGTGCCAGCAGCGTAGCTGTACTGAACACCGGGGAGCTGTTTTTT.

CDR3 nucleotide sequence: TGTGCCAGCAGCTTGACAGGGGTCTACGAGCAGTACTTC. This sequence encodes CASSLTGVYEQYF. This sequence joins TRBV7-2 and TRBJ2-7, with 8 bases fitting TRBD1. CDR1 is SGHTA and CDR2 is FQGNSA in the germline V gene. The CDR3 contains 13 residues. V lost 3 bases and J lost 3; bases outside the gene matches: 1.

CDR3 nucleotides: TGTGCTAGTGGTTTAGCGGGAGGGCGTAATGAGCAGTTCTTC. As protein: CASGLAGGRNEQFF. V usage is TRBV12-5 and J usage is TRBJ2-1; 10 bases line up with TRBD2. The CDR3 totals 14 residues. Trimming took 3 bases from V and 7 from J; bases not matched to a gene: 3. CDR1 and CDR2 (germline): LGHNT, FRNRAP.

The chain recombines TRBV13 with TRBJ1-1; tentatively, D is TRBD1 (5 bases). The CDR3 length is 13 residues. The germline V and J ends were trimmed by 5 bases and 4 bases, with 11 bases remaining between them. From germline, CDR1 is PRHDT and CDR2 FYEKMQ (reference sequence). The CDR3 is CASSLTGSTEAFF. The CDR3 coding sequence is TGTGCCAGCAGCCTAACAGGATCCACTGAAGCTTTCTTT.

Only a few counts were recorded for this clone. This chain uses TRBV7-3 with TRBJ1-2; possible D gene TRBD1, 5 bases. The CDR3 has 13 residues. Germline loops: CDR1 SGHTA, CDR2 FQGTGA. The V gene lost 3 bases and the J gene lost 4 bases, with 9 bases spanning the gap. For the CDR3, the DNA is TGTGCCAGCAGCTTGAGGAGGGGCTATGGCTACACCTTC. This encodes CASSLRRGYGYTF.

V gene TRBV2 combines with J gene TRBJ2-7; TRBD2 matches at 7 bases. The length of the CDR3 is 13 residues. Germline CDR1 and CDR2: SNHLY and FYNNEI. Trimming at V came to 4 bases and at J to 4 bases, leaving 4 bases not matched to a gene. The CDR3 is CASSASGVYEQYF. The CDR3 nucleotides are TGTGCCAGCAGTGCTAGCGGAGTTTACGAGCAGTACTTC.

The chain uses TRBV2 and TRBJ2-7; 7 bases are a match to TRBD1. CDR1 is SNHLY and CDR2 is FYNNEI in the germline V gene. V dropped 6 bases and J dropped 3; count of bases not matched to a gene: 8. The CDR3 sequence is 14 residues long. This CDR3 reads CASRPGQSRYEQYF. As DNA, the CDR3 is TGTGCCAGCAGGCCGGGACAGAGCCGCTACGAGCAGTACTTC.

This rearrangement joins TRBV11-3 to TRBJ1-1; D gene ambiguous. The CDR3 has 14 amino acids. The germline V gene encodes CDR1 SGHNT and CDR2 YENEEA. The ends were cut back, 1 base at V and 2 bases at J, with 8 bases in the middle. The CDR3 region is CASSLGHSNTEAFF. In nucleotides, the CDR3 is TGTGCCAGCAGCTTAGGTCATTCTAACACTGAAGCTTTCTTT. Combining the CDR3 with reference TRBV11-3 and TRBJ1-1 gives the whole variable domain EAGVVQSPRYKIIEKKQPVAFWCNPISGHNTLYWYLQNLGQGPELLIRYENEEAVDDSQLPKDRFSAERLKGVDSTLKIQPAELGDSAVYLCASSLGHSNTEAFFGQGTRLTVV.

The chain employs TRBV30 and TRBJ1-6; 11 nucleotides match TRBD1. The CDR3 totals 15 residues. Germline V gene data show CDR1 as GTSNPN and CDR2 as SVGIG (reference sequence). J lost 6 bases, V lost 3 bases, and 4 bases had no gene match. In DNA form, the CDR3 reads TGTGCCTGGAGGGACAGGGGGCTTTTTAATTCACCCCTCCACTTT. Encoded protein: CAWRDRGLFNSPLHF.

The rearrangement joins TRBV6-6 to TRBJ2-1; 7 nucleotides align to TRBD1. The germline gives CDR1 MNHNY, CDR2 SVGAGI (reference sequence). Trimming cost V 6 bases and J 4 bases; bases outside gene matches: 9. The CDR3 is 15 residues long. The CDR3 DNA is TGTGCCAGCAGCCCCCCGGGACAGACTTACAATGAGCAGTTCTTC. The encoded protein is CASSPPGQTYNEQFF.